Below are 16 T cell receptor beta chains sequenced from a single sample in a study of CD8+CD57+ T cells in acquired aplastic anemia. According to the study, genomic DNA was the template for TCR beta VDJ and CDR3 profiling. In TCRdb, the reads were re-called with MiXCR into one record per CDR3 protein. Of 350,000 to 450,000 distinct CDR3 sequences listed, roughly 68% are singletons. Sequenced: sorted CD4+, CD8+, or CD8+CD57+ T cells (not recorded which) from PBMCs. These receptors all stem from a human donor in good health, serving as a control.

DNA of the CDR3: TGTGCCAGCAGCTTAGCGGGTGGAGCCACAGATACGCAGTATTTT. Protein product: CASSLAGGATDTQYF. The rearrangement uses TRBV7-9 and TRBJ2-3; D call uncertain. The length of the CDR3 is 15 residues. In germline, CDR1 is SEHNR, CDR2 FQNEAQ (reference sequence). V shed 0 bases and J shed 2 bases, with 9 bases lying between them.

This rearrangement joins TRBV9 to TRBJ2-6; D is uncertain. V lost 4 bases to trimming and J lost 10 bases, with 18 bases between them. This CDR3 has 15 residues. In germline, CDR1 is SGDLS, CDR2 YYNGEE. In nucleotides, the CDR3 is TGTGCCAGCAGCTACAGATTCTCTGGGCAGAACGTCCTGACTTTC. As protein: CASSYRFSGQNVLTF.

The chain joins TRBV20-1 to TRBJ2-3; D may be TRBD1 or TRBD2 (7 bases each). CDR3 length equals 14 residues. Germline V CDR1 and CDR2: DFQATT, SNEGSKA (reference sequence). CDR3: CSARLAGGQNTQYF. The CDR3 coding sequence is TGCAGCGCCAGACTAGCAGGGGGGCAGAATACGCAGTATTTT.

With regard to this clonotype: A read error may produce the germline difference seen at one junction end. The chain uses TRBV5-1 and TRBJ2-7; D is perhaps TRBD1 or TRBD2 (5 bases each). CDR1 is SGHRS, CDR2 YFSETQ, per germline. The CDR3 is 12 amino acids. CDR3 DNA sequence: TGCGCCAGCAGCGAGGGGAAGGAGGAGCGGTACTTC. Protein: CASSEGKEERYF. The full variable domain, in which reference TRBV5-1 and TRBJ2-7 provide the parts outside the CDR3, is KAGVTQTPRYLIKTRGQQVTLSCSPISGHRSVSWYQQTPGQGLQFLFEYFSETQRNKGNFPGRFSGRQFSNSRSEMNVSTLELGDSALYLCASSEGKEERYFGPGTRLTVT.

This clonotype was observed a single time. CDR3 in amino acids: CASSLTTGPGKPQHF. The DNA for the CDR3 is TGTGCCAGCAGCTTAACGACAGGCCCTGGCAAGCCCCAGCATTTT. The chain recombines TRBV9 with TRBJ1-5; tentative D call: TRBD1 (6 bases). V lost 4 bases, J lost 8 bases, and 19 bases lay in between. Germline V lookup: CDR1 SGDLS, CDR2 YYNGEE. CDR3 size: 15 residues.

This clonotype was picked up a small number of times. The chain has TRBV6-5 and TRBJ2-7, with 8 bases matching TRBD1. Looked up from germline, CDR1 is MNHEY and CDR2 is SVGAGI. J was trimmed by 0 bases and V by 5 bases; bases with no gene match: 0. The CDR3 spans 13 residues. CDR3 in DNA: TGTGCCAGCAGTGGACAGGGCTCCTACGAGCAGTACTTC. This translates into CASSGQGSYEQYF.

The chain uses TRBV7-8 and TRBJ1-6; D might be TRBD1 (6 bases). The CDR3 totals 16 residues. V lost 5 bases, J lost 5 bases, and 16 bases lay in between. CDR1 SGHVS and CDR2 FQNEAQ come from the germline V gene. The CDR3 coding sequence is TGTGCCAGCAGCGATGGGGGGGGGCCGAATAATTCACCCCTCCACTTT. Translated: CASSDGGGPNNSPLHF. The full variable domain, with the rest looked up from reference TRBV7-8 and TRBJ1-6, is GAGVSQSPRYKVAKRGQDVALRCDPISGHVSLFWYQQALGQGPEFLTYFQNEAQLDKSGLPSDRFFAERPEGSVSTLKIQRTQQEDSAVYLCASSDGGGPNNSPLHFGNGTRLTVT.

For this clonotype: At one end, the junction sequence differs from germline, possibly due to a read error. The V gene is TRBV14, the J gene TRBJ1-2; the D is unclear. The germline V gene has CDR1 SGHDN and CDR2 FVKESK. The CDR3 has 14 amino acids. The CDR3 protein is CASSLDQTHYVDPF. CDR3 DNA sequence: TGTGCCAGCAGCTTAGACCAGACCCACTACGTCGACCCCTTC.

This clonotype came up many times. The rearrangement joins TRBV20-1 to TRBJ1-2; no clear D gene. CDR1 is DFQATT, CDR2 SNEGSKA, per germline (reference sequence). Trimming removed 6 bases from V and 0 bases from J, with 11 bases in between. The length of the CDR3 is 13 residues. CDR3 coding DNA: TGCAGTGCCCAGGACGTCTCTAACTATGGCTACACCTTC. This translates into CSAQDVSNYGYTF.

With respect to this clonotype: One end of the junction does not line up with germline, which may come from a read error. The chain joins TRBV15 to TRBJ2-5; D may be TRBD1 (6 bases). Germline CDR1 and CDR2: LNHNV and YYDKDF (reference sequence). This CDR3 contains 13 residues. DNA of the CDR3: TGTGCCAGCAGCAGGGGAAGGGGAGACGCCCAGTACTTC. This translates into CASSRGRGDAQYF. Variable domain in full (rest from reference TRBV15 and TRBJ2-5): DAMVIQNPRYQVTQFGKPVTLSCSQTLNHNVMYWYQQKSSQAPKLLFHYYDKDFNNEADTPDNFQSRRPNTSFCFLDIRSPGLGDTAMYLCASSRGRGDAQYFGPGTRLLVL.

This clonotype was seen at least ten times. The genes are TRBV30 and TRBJ2-7, with a tentative D call TRBD2 (6 bases). Germline V gene sequence: CDR1 GTSNPN, CDR2 SVGIG (reference sequence). V lost 0 bases to trimming and J lost 3 bases, with 12 bases between them. The CDR3 is 14 residues long. The CDR3 protein is CAWSVGPGDYEQYF. CDR3 sequence (DNA): TGTGCCTGGAGTGTGGGACCGGGGGACTACGAGCAGTACTTC.

To note about this clonotype: The CDR3 end shows no conserved phenylalanine or tryptophan, and so a read error is likely. The DNA is left out, because the CDR3 cannot be placed on it with certainty; the CDR3 is given as TCRdb lists it. This rearrangement joins TRBV4-3 to TRBJ1-3; the table's D call, TRBD1, was not checked against the DNA. Germline loops: CDR1 LGHNA, CDR2 YSLEER. The CDR3 numbers 10 amino acids, ends counted. CDR3 region: CASSFGRGDT.

This clonotype was seen once. A read error may be the cause here, since a much bigger clone is one base away. V and J are TRBV6-2 or TRBV6-3 and TRBJ2-3, with 13 positions matching TRBD2. Germline V lookup: CDR1 MNHEY, CDR2 SVGEGT. This CDR3 is 17 amino acids long. Trimming cost V 5 bases and J 5 bases; bases outside gene matches: 10. CDR3 sequence: CASSNGLAGEPLDTQYF. DNA for the CDR3: TGTGCCAGCAGTAACGGACTAGCGGGGGAGCCGCTAGATACGCAGTATTTT.

V is TRBV10-1 and J is TRBJ2-7; 10 positions agree with TRBD1. The germline V gene has CDR1 WNHNN and CDR2 SYGVQD (reference sequence). The J segment lost 0 bases and the V segment lost 10 bases, leaving 12 bases of the junction unmatched. CDR3 length: 16 amino acids. CDR3 sequence reads: CAISFPGQGYSYEQYF. The CDR3 coding sequence is TGCGCCATTTCTTTTCCGGGACAGGGGTACTCCTACGAGCAGTACTTC.

A word on this clonotype: Without the conserved terminal phenylalanine or tryptophan, this CDR3 likely stems from a read error. The genes are TRBV29-1 and TRBJ1-1, with 10 nucleotides matching TRBD1. CDR3 length equals 16 residues. Germline V lookup: CDR1 SQVTM, CDR2 ANQGSEA. CDR3 nucleotide sequence: TGCAGTGCTAGAGTGGACAGGGGGACGACGGGCACTGAAGCTTTCGTT. As protein: CSARVDRGTTGTEAFV.

A few counts support this clonotype. A much larger clone differs by one base, so this may be a read error. CDR3 DNA sequence: TGCAGTGCACAGACCGGGACGGCCGAAGGGGGAGGTACGCAGTATTTT. As protein: CSAQTGTAEGGGTQYF. The rearrangement links TRBV20-1 to TRBJ2-3; either TRBD1 or TRBD2 may supply D (6 bases each). V was pared by 6 bases and J by 8 bases, with 27 bases between. The CDR3 is 16 amino acids. CDR1 is DFQATT and CDR2 is SNEGSKA in the germline V gene (reference sequence).